The rows below give T cell receptor beta chains drawn from one sample of a study of blood T cell repertoires in COVID-19. Here immunoSEQ multiplex PCR was the method, and the copy in TCRdb shows in-frame clones only, minus some. The sample has fewer than 50,000 clones; 85% to 90% are singletons. Sequenced: peripheral blood. These receptors were taken from a man aged 55 to 69 with active or convalescent COVID-19. Both conserved end residues are part of each CDR3. Fields, in order: J gene, V gene, clone size, D gene, CDR3 DNA, CDR3 protein. A D gene is named only where the DNA matches it firmly. Size values are once, few and many counts, or a class for expanded clones, and some rows have none.

TRBJ2-3 TRBV30 - TRBD1 TGTGCCTGGAGTCGGACAGGGACCACAGATACGCAGTATTTT CAWSRTGTTDTQYF
TRBJ2-2 TRBV11-2 once TRBD2 TGTGCCAGCAGCTCGGGACTAGCGGGAGAGGGCACCGGGGAGCTGTTTTTT CASSSGLAGEGTGELFF
TRBJ2-1 TRBV2 - TRBD2 TGTGCCAGCAGTGAAGGGGACTATTATAATGAGCAGTTCTTC CASSEGDYYNEQFF
TRBJ2-1 TRBV24-1 - TRBD2 TGTGCCACCAGTAAAGCTAGCGGTAACAATGAGCAGTTCTTC CATSKASGNNEQFF
TRBJ1-4 TRBV5-1 - - TGCGCCAGCAGCCGGGGGGCGAGGGGGACTAATGAAAAACTGTTTTTT CASSRGARGTNEKLFF
TRBJ1-1 TRBV10-3 - - TGTGCCATCAGTGAGTCCGTCTTCCTGAACACTGAAGCTTTCTTT CAISESVFLNTEAFF
TRBJ2-7 TRBV28 - TRBD2 TGTGCCAGCAGTTTTCTAGCGGGGCGCTACGAGCAGTACTTC CASSFLAGRYEQYF
TRBJ2-1 TRBV7-2 - - TGTGCCAGCAGCTTACGCGGAAGCTCCTACAATGAGCAGTTCTTC CASSLRGSSYNEQFF
TRBJ2-1 TRBV28 - TRBD2 TGTGCCAGCAGTTTAGTAACTAGCGGCCTCTACAATGAGCAGTTCTTC CASSLVTSGLYNEQFF
TRBJ2-3 TRBV6-5 few TRBD2 TGTGCCAGCCGTAGCGGGAGGAATGCAGATACGCAGTATTTT CASRSGRNADTQYF
TRBJ2-3 TRBV28 - - TGTGCCAGCAGTTCTACCTTACAGCCGACAGATACGCAGTATTTT CASSSTLQPTDTQYF
TRBJ1-3 TRBV10-3 - - TGTGCCATCAGTGTAGGGGGGGCGGAAGGAAACACCATATATTTT CAISVGGAEGNTIYF
TRBJ2-5 TRBV18 - TRBD2 TGTGCCAGCTCACCACCGGGACTAGCGGAGACCCAGTACTTC CASSPPGLAETQYF
TRBJ1-1 TRBV29-1 - - TGCAGCGCCCGGACAGATCTTGAAGCTTTCTTT CSARTDLEAFF
TRBJ2-5 TRBV6-5 - TRBD2 TGTGCCAGCACCCGGGGGGGTTGGAAGACCCAGTACTTC CASTRGGWKTQYF
TRBJ1-4 TRBV5-4 - TRBD1 TGTGCCAGCAGCACGCCGGGACAGGGGAAAAATGAAAAACTGTTTTTT CASSTPGQGKNEKLFF